One sample yielded the 27 T cell receptor beta chains listed below, sequenced in a study of Ad26.COV2.S vaccination and SARS-CoV-2 variants. Treatment meaning: approximately 18 received Ad26.COV2.S at low or high dose, single or two shots; roughly five received placebo; per-sample allocation not given. Material that was analyzed had been drawn on day 63 after the first vaccine or placebo injection. Repertoires were generated with immunoSEQ multiplex PCR, while TCRdb's copy carries only in-frame clones and drops some. The repertoire holds 350,000 to 500,000 clones, with 89% as singletons. Material: peripheral blood, obtained in a trial of Ad26.COV2.S vaccine versus placebo. These receptors were taken from a person between 18 and 65 years old who received the Ad26.COV2.S COVID-19 vaccine or a placebo.

The chain links TRBV7-9 to TRBJ1-2; the match to TRBD1 covers 7 bases. Germline loops: CDR1 SEHNR, CDR2 FQNEAQ (reference sequence). The V and J ends lost 5 bases and 8 bases, in that order; junction bases with no gene match: 8. The CDR3 length is 13 residues. CDR3 sequence (DNA): TGTGCCAGCAGCAACCGGGACAGCTACGGCTACACCTTC. It translates to CASSNRDSYGYTF.

This clone was observed once. The chain joins TRBV7-2 to TRBJ1-4; D is unclear. Germline lookup yields CDR1 SGHTA and CDR2 FQGNSA. The length of the CDR3 is 11 residues. With 1 base removed from V and 15 bases from J, the gap between germline ends came to 9 bases. This chain's CDR3 is CASSLEGNVFF. In DNA, the CDR3 is TGTGCCAGCAGCTTAGAAGGGAACGTGTTTTTT.

The chain has TRBV6-2 or TRBV6-3 and TRBJ2-7; D is unresolved. The V and J ends lost 5 bases and 7 bases respectively, with 15 bases between them. The CDR3 sequence is 13 residues long. CDR1 and CDR2 from the germline V gene are MNHEY and SVGEGT. CDR3 DNA: TGTGCCAGCAGTACCCGAGCGAATAGGGAGCAGTACGTC. This sequence encodes CASSTRANREQYV.

J is TRBJ1-1 and V is TRBV5-1, with D possibly matching TRBD1 (6 bases). Germline CDR1 is SGHRS and CDR2 is YFSETQ. This CDR3 spans 12 amino acids. Trimming stripped 3 bases from V and 5 bases from J, with 8 bases between. The CDR3 nucleotides are TGCGCCAGCAGCTCAGGGGTTACTGAAGCTTTCTTT. This codes for CASSSGVTEAFF.

This sequence joins TRBV7-2 and TRBJ2-1; 7 bases line up with TRBD2. J gave up 2 bases and V 3 bases, and 1 base lay outside the gene matches. Germline CDR1 and CDR2: SGHTA and FQGNSA. The CDR3 contains 14 residues. The CDR3 protein is CASSLRGTYNEQFF. In nucleotides, the CDR3 is TGTGCCAGCAGCTTGCGGGGGACCTACAATGAGCAGTTCTTC.

The genes are TRBV10-3 and TRBJ1-3; D not certain. Germline V gene data show CDR1 as ENHRY and CDR2 as SYGVKD. There are 14 residues in the CDR3. Trimming took 4 bases from V and 4 from J, leaving 11 bases between them. CDR3 DNA: TGTGCCATCAGTGTGGAGGTAACGGGAAACACCATATATTTT. Translating it yields CAISVEVTGNTIYF.

This clone was seen once. The V gene is TRBV15, the J gene TRBJ2-3; 8 nucleotides agree with TRBD1. V lost 1 base, J lost 6 bases, and 12 bases stayed unmatched. The germline V gene has CDR1 LNHNV and CDR2 YYDKDF (reference sequence). The CDR3 sequence is 17 residues long. The CDR3 DNA sequence: TGTGCCACCAGCAGAGTGGGACAGGCCGGGACCCCGGATACGCAGTATTTT. As protein: CATSRVGQAGTPDTQYF.

The V call is TRBV18, the J call TRBJ2-7; weak D call: TRBD2 (5 bases). The V end was cut by 6 bases, the J end by 1 base, with 13 bases between. Germline V lookup: CDR1 KGHSH, CDR2 LQKENI. The CDR3 covers 14 residues. The CDR3 is CASSPGLVSYEQYV. Written as DNA, the CDR3 is TGTGCCAGCTCCCCCGGACTGGTATCCTACGAGCAGTACGTC.

The table lists this clone with a few counts. Within the sample, other DNA sequences also encode this same CDR3. The chain uses TRBV15 and TRBJ1-5; 8 bases fit TRBD1. Germline lookup yields CDR1 LNHNV and CDR2 YYDKDF (reference sequence). This CDR3 spans 15 amino acids. Trimming removed 3 bases from V and 1 base from J; junction bases left unmatched: 2. For the CDR3, the DNA is TGTGCCACCAGCAGGGACAGGGCCAGCAATCAGCCCCAGCATTTT. Translation: CATSRDRASNQPQHF.

The chain couples TRBV9 to TRBJ2-7, with a weak D call TRBD2 (5 bases). The CDR3 spans 15 residues. Trimming took 4 bases from V and 0 from J, leaving 14 bases between them. Germline V CDR1 and CDR2: SGDLS, YYNGEE. CDR3 region: CASSPSSGYSYEQYF. The CDR3 nucleotides are TGTGCCAGCAGCCCGAGTTCGGGGTACTCCTACGAGCAGTACTTC.

The chain employs TRBV15 and TRBJ1-3; 11 nucleotides align to TRBD1. The CDR3 has 14 amino acids. V shed 10 bases and J 4 bases; nucleotides not matched to a gene: 6. Germline V gene data show CDR1 as LNHNV and CDR2 as YYDKDF (reference sequence). Here the CDR3 reads CAIRGTGGGNTIYF. DNA for the CDR3: TGTGCCATACGCGGGACAGGGGGAGGAAACACCATATATTTT. Looking up the rest from reference TRBV15 and TRBJ1-3 gives the full variable domain: DAMVIQNPRYQVTQFGKPVTLSCSQTLNHNVMYWYQQKSSQAPKLLFHYYDKDFNNEADTPDNFQSRRPNTSFCFLDIRSPGLGDTAMYLCAIRGTGGGNTIYFGEGSWLTVV.

This chain uses TRBV10-3 with TRBJ2-3; maybe TRBD1 (6 bases). V lost 6 bases, J lost 2 bases, and 12 bases lay in between. Germline V gene data show CDR1 as ENHRY and CDR2 as SYGVKD. There are 14 residues in the CDR3. The CDR3 DNA sequence: TGTGCCATCAGACTAACAGGGACCACAGATACGCAGTATTTT. It translates to CAIRLTGTTDTQYF.

This chain links TRBV2 with TRBJ2-3; D not certain. CDR1 is SNHLY and CDR2 is FYNNEI in the germline V gene. V was cut by 4 bases and J by 4 bases, with 18 bases left in between. The CDR3 runs to 16 residues. Here the CDR3 DNA reads TGTGCCAGCAGTGCTGAGACCCCACGGAACGCAGATACGCAGTATTTT. Protein sequence: CASSAETPRNADTQYF.

The chain joins TRBV5-8 to TRBJ1-1; 9 bases match TRBD1. The CDR3 has 15 amino acids. V trimming: 5 bases; J trimming: 11 bases; junction bases outside the gene matches: 16. In germline, CDR1 is SGHTS, CDR2 YDEGEE. The CDR3 region has the DNA TGTGCCAGCAGGAAACCGGGACAGGGATACCGTGAGGCTTTCTTT. Translation: CASRKPGQGYREAFF.

This sequence joins TRBV14 and TRBJ1-4; the D gene is possibly TRBD1 (5 bases). The V end was cut by 4 bases, the J end by 1 base, with 10 bases between. CDR3 length: 15 amino acids. Germline V CDR1 and CDR2: SGHDN, FVKESK. CDR3 region: CASSLYRRTNEKLFF. The CDR3 DNA is TGTGCCAGCAGCCTATACAGGAGAACTAATGAAAAACTGTTTTTT.

DNA for the CDR3: TGTGCCAGCACCAAGGGGTACGTCGATCAGCCCCAGCATTTT. This encodes CASTKGYVDQPQHF. The chain carries TRBV5-6 and TRBJ1-5, with a tentative D call TRBD1 (5 bases). The length of the CDR3 is 14 residues. The V gene lost 6 bases and the J gene lost 5 bases, with 15 bases spanning the gap. Germline values: CDR1 SGHDT, CDR2 YYEEEE.

The chain combines TRBV6-2 or TRBV6-3 with TRBJ2-2; 7 bases agree with TRBD1. Germline assignment: CDR1 MNHEY and CDR2 SVGEGT. After removal of 4 bases from V and 3 bases from J, the junction contained 8 bases not matched to a gene. The CDR3 has 16 residues. In DNA, the CDR3 is TGTGCCAGCAGTTCTCCACACAGGGGAGACACCGGGGAGCTGTTTTTT. Protein sequence: CASSSPHRGDTGELFF.

This chain uses TRBV21-1 with TRBJ1-2. TRBV21-1 is designated a pseudogene. The CDR3 runs to 15 residues. The CDR3 nucleotides are TGTGCCAGCAGCAATGGGTCACTTGGCGGCTATGGCTACACCTTC. Translated: CASSNGSLGGYGYTF.

V is TRBV9 and J is TRBJ2-3; no clear D. V lost 3 bases and J lost 6, with 8 bases in between. The CDR3 has 12 amino acids. Germline lookup yields CDR1 SGDLS and CDR2 YYNGEE. The CDR3 DNA follows: TGTGCCAGCAGCGGCCTTTCTGATACGCAGTATTTT. Protein product: CASSGLSDTQYF.

Concerning this clone: This specimen includes other DNA sequences encoding the same CDR3. The rearrangement joins TRBV7-9 to TRBJ2-7; D unresolved. Germline assignment: CDR1 SEHNR and CDR2 FQNEAQ (reference sequence). Trimming took 1 base from V and 1 from J, leaving 8 bases between them. The CDR3 loop spans 14 amino acids. As DNA, the CDR3 is TGTGCCAGCAGCTTAGAGGGCGGATCCTACGAGCAGTACTTC. Encoded protein: CASSLEGGSYEQYF.

This clone was recorded once. The chain carries TRBV6-2 or TRBV6-3 and TRBJ2-3; 7 positions agree with TRBD1. The CDR3 runs 14 residues. Germline V gene data show CDR1 as MNHEY and CDR2 as SVGEGT. The J segment lost 6 bases and the V segment lost 6 bases, leaving 9 bases of the junction unmatched. For the CDR3, the DNA is TGTGCCAGCAGCGAGGCCTTCAGGGGGGATACGCAGTATTTT. Its protein is CASSEAFRGDTQYF.

As for this clone: Other DNA variants within this sample encode the same CDR3. V and J are TRBV9 and TRBJ2-3; no definite D call. CDR3 length equals 13 residues. Germline CDR1 and CDR2: SGDLS and YYNGEE. Trimming removed 0 bases from V and 4 bases from J, with 6 bases in between. CDR3 loop: CASSVGGSDTQYF. The CDR3 DNA reads TGTGCCAGCAGCGTAGGGGGATCAGATACGCAGTATTTT.

The chain combines TRBV9 with TRBJ1-2, with a tentative D call TRBD1 (5 bases). The germline CDR1 and CDR2 sequences are SGDLS and YYNGEE. This CDR3 region has 14 residues. Trimming cost V 1 base and J 4 bases, with 11 bases left between them. The CDR3 is CASSVRAGGYGYTF. The CDR3, as DNA: TGTGCCAGCAGCGTACGGGCCGGGGGCTATGGCTACACCTTC.

The chain carries TRBV2 and TRBJ1-6, with a possible D match to TRBD1 (5 bases). The CDR3 has 16 amino acids. Germline CDR1 SNHLY, CDR2 FYNNEI. The V gene lost 8 bases and the J gene lost 3 bases, with 17 bases spanning the gap. CDR3 DNA sequence: TGTGCCAGCCAGGCCGGGGACGGAAGCTATAATTCACCCCTCCACTTT. Translation: CASQAGDGSYNSPLHF.

This clone was seen just once. The chain is built from TRBV28 and TRBJ1-2; 7 nucleotides line up with TRBD1. The CDR3 length is 15 residues. The germline V gene encodes CDR1 MDHEN and CDR2 SYDVKM. V lost 4 bases and J lost 2; bases outside the gene matches: 7. The CDR3 bases are TGTGCCAGCAGTTCCGTTGGACAGGCAAACTATGGCTACACCTTC. Protein product: CASSSVGQANYGYTF.

The chain links TRBV4-3 to TRBJ2-5; TRBD1 matches at 10 bases. The germline CDR1 and CDR2 sequences are LGHNA and YSLEER. V lost 4 bases and J lost 7; bases outside the gene matches: 9. The CDR3 length is 15 residues. The CDR3 coding sequence is TGCGCCAGCAGCCCAGGGACAGGGGACTTTGCGACCCAGTACTTC. As protein: CASSPGTGDFATQYF.

This clone showed up just a few times. This rearrangement joins TRBV7-2 to TRBJ1-3, with D perhaps matching TRBD1 (5 bases). The CDR3 totals 15 residues. Germline V gives CDR1 SGHTA, CDR2 FQGNSA. Deletions cut 3 bases from V and 7 bases from J, with 16 bases between. The CDR3 spells CASSLDRGMGNTIYF. In DNA form, the CDR3 reads TGTGCCAGCAGCTTGGATAGGGGAATGGGGAACACCATATATTTT.